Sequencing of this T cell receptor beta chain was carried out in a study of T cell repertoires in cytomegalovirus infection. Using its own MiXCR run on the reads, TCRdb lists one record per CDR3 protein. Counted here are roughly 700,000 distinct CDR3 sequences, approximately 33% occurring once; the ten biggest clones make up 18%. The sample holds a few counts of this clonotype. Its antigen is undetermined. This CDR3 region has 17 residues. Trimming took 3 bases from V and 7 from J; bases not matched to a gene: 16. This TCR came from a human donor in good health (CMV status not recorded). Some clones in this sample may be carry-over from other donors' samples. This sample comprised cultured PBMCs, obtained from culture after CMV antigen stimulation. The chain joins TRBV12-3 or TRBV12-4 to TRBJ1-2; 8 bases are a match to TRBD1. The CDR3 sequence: CASSLAGAGGISGGYTF. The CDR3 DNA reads TGTGCCAGCAGTTTGGCCGGGGCAGGGGGCATAAGTGGTGGCTACACCTTC.